This T cell receptor (beta chain) was recovered during a study of cytomegalovirus exposure and HLA in healthy donors. This clone showed up just a few times. Its antigen remains unknown. With 2 bases clipped from V and 5 bases from J, the junction kept 5 bases outside the gene matches. The CDR3 consists of 14 residues. The germline V gene encodes CDR1 MGHRA and CDR2 YSYEKL. PCR amplification relied on 60 Vbeta primers (plus 13 Jbeta primers). Sequencing was performed with immunoSEQ multiplex PCR; in TCRdb, only in-frame clones are kept and a portion is missing. The data contain over 200,000 clones, 70% to 80% of them singletons. The study's findings and limits: Most TCRs appeared rarely, but some public TCRs recurred in many donors. Fewer N-insertions than the approximately 680-donor mean were reportedly shown by an Asian-associated ancestry cluster in a later analysis. Donors were assumed by presence/absence analyses to have roughly uniform sequencing depth. The HLA-A and HLA-B alleles of most subjects were reportedly predicted accurately from TCR beta sequences.

V usage is TRBV4-1 and J usage is TRBJ1-1, with 7 bases fitting TRBD1. Sequences were obtained from PBMCs. The sequence came from a woman aged 55 to 70 in good health and CMV-seropositive. The CDR3 nucleotides are TGCGCCAGCAGCCAACCGACAGGGAAAACTGAAGCTTTCTTT. Protein: CASSQPTGKTEAFF.